Given below is one T cell receptor beta chain in context. Its specific antigen is unknown. No clone much larger than this one lies a single base away; base qualities are absent. Sample time point, as interpreted from the label and publication: baseline before first vaccination. Vaccinee samples were obtained from the UK trials COV001 and COV002, which included a single-blind randomized controlled phase 2/3 trial of AZD1222 (ChAdOx1 nCoV-19) in healthy adults. For TCRbeta chain sequencing, PBMC samples were collected from trial participants at day 0 and at day 28 after the second dose. This sample was taken from a study of T cell responses to AZD1222 COVID-19 vaccine (dated by TCRdb to about 2021). Study-level background: Because spike-specific TCR depth and breadth did not differ between the two schedules, AZD1222 recipients who got a second dose at roughly 4 weeks were pooled with those who got a second dose at roughly 12 weeks. TCR sequencing covered roughly 230 trial participants: 200 to 220 given two doses of AZD1222 and 26 given two doses of MenACWY control vaccine. Trial participants were enrolled into age subgroups of 18-55, 56-69 and 70-plus years, which contained about 150, 28 and 57 TCR-sequenced participants, respectively.

Study-wide conclusions, independent of this receptor: Reportedly, close to half of the unique spike-specific TCRs recognized epitopes lying outside the regions that are mutated in the B.1.351 and B.1.1.7 variants. Most participants were white British and females outnumbered males, and the authors suggested that clonal diversity may have been underestimated. Conclusions about previously exposed vaccinees were limited because only six AZD1222 recipients were SARS-CoV-2 seropositive at baseline. The whole spike protein was spanned by vaccine-associated CD4 TCRs, and dominant responses were seen in regions 160-218 and 743-854. No day 14 peak-response samples were available, so repertoires were characterized only after the peak T cell response. Spike-specific TCR breadth and depth rose significantly after two AZD1222 doses compared with day 0 and with MenACWY recipients. In the small 56-69-year group, the increase in depth fell short of significance, most likely because of low power.

The CDR3 regions of human TCRbeta chains were subjected to immunosequencing. The authors' pipeline ran thus. TCRs in the repertoires were compared against a reference library of SARS-CoV-2-specific TCRs that had been generated with the MIRA antigen-specificity platform. Breadth was defined as the fraction of unique TCRs that were SARS-CoV-2-associated, and depth was defined as the fraction of total T cells that were SARS-CoV-2-associated. Each spike-specific TCR was assigned to its reactive spike region and to a CD4 or CD8 class using the MIRA data. Log10-transformed breadth and depth values were compared by one-way ANOVA with Sidak's multiple comparisons tests. TCRdb took this table from immuneACCESS and kept in-frame rearrangements with V and J called. Such tables lack part of the clones; where checked against another copy, unresolved V genes explain under half of the gap, and the rest is unexplained. That table gives V, J and clone size, and the DNA gave D and trimming. Across this sample there are 130,000 or so clones, with 85% to 95% seen only once. The ten largest clones capture approximately 1.6% of the sample.

This clonotype was sampled from an adult in good health. The source was peripheral blood, collected on day 0 of AZD1222 vaccination.

The encoded CDR3 is CASSITGSLEVGAKNIQYF. The bases read TGCGCCAGCAGCATAACCGGGTCTCTAGAGGTTGGGGCCAAAAACATTCAGTACTTC. The sequence links TRBV5-1 to TRBJ2-4; the D gene lacks a confident call. The germline V gene provides CDR1 SGHRS and CDR2 YFSETQ. The junction shows trimming of 4 bases on V and 1 base on J, plus 24 bases between the germline ends. From cysteine to phenylalanine, the CDR3 is 19 amino acids long. Here the CDR3 DNA is all that survives: 57 bases in frame from base 1. With the rest looked up from the reference TRBV5-1 and TRBJ2-4 genes rather than sequenced, the full variable domain is KAGVTQTPRYLIKTRGQQVTLSCSPISGHRSVSWYQQTPGQGLQFLFEYFSETQRNKGNFPGRFSGRQFSNSRSEMNVSTLELGDSALYLCASSITGSLEVGAKNIQYFGAGTRLSVL.